Below, 20 T cell receptor beta chains from the same sample are listed, as sequenced in a study of cytomegalovirus exposure and HLA in healthy donors. PCR employed 60 Vbeta and 13 Jbeta primers. Sequencing was performed with immunoSEQ multiplex PCR; in TCRdb, only in-frame clones are kept and a portion is missing. The sample lists about 37,000 clones; 60% to 75% were seen once. The sample consisted of PBMCs. Receptor source: a man aged 35 to 55 in good health and CMV-seronegative.

The rearrangement links TRBV21-1 to TRBJ1-5; the table's D call, TRBD1, has no DNA check behind it. TRBV21-1 is labeled a pseudogene. The CDR3 is 14 amino acids. The CDR3 DNA follows: TGTGCCAGCAGCAAATCAGGGGCGTATCAGCCCCAGCATTTT. This translates into CASSKSGAYQPQHF.

Only one count was recorded for this clone. This chain links TRBV30 with TRBJ2-1, with no clear D. The CDR3 contains 14 residues. Trimming took 4 bases from V and 1 from J, leaving 11 bases between them. Germline V gene sequence: CDR1 GTSNPN, CDR2 SVGIG (reference sequence). The CDR3 spells CAWKLLPSYNEQFF. The CDR3 region has the DNA TGTGCCTGGAAACTACTGCCGTCCTACAATGAGCAGTTCTTC. The complete variable domain, with remaining parts taken from reference TRBV30 and TRBJ2-1, reads SQTIHQWPATLVQPVGSPLSLECTVEGTSNPNLYWYRQAAGRGLQLLFYSVGIGQISSEVPQNLSASRPQDRQFILSSKKLLLSDSGFYLCAWKLLPSYNEQFFGPGTRLTVL.

This clone has a single count. The rearrangement joins TRBV2 to TRBJ2-7, with 7 bases that match TRBD1. CDR1 and CDR2 from the germline V gene are SNHLY and FYNNEI. The CDR3 has 12 residues. With V trimmed by 8 bases and J by 5 bases, 6 bases remained unmatched. CDR3 bases: TGTGCCAGCCGGGACAGTCTGGACGAGCAGTACTTC. Translation gives CASRDSLDEQYF.

The chain joins TRBV11-3 to TRBJ2-4; 11 bases align to TRBD1. The CDR3 totals 15 residues. J lost 6 bases, V lost 3 bases, and 4 bases had no gene match. The germline gives CDR1 SGHNT, CDR2 YENEEA. This CDR3 reads CASSFSGTGGNIQYF. The CDR3, as DNA: TGTGCCAGCAGCTTCTCCGGGACAGGGGGAAACATTCAGTACTTC. Together with reference TRBV11-3 and TRBJ2-4, the CDR3 gives the full variable domain: EAGVVQSPRYKIIEKKQPVAFWCNPISGHNTLYWYLQNLGQGPELLIRYENEEAVDDSQLPKDRFSAERLKGVDSTLKIQPAELGDSAVYLCASSFSGTGGNIQYFGAGTRLSVL.

The CDR3 spells CASSLVGTGGGYTF. For the CDR3, the DNA is TGTGCCAGCAGCTTAGTAGGGACAGGTGGTGGCTACACCTTC. V gene TRBV7-9 combines with J gene TRBJ1-2; the match to TRBD1 covers 8 bases. This CDR3 spans 14 amino acids. The ends lost 1 base at V and 7 bases at J; junction bases unmatched: 5. Germline V CDR1 and CDR2: SEHNR, FQNEAQ (reference sequence).

This clone was counted only a few times. For the CDR3, the DNA is TGTGCCAGCAGTGAAGCCCCCTCCGGGACAGCACTAAACATTCAGTACTTC. Translation: CASSEAPSGTALNIQYF. J is TRBJ2-4 and V is TRBV2; 7 bases line up with TRBD1. The junction had 11 bases not matched to a gene; V was cut back by 0 bases and J by 6 bases. CDR3 length: 17 amino acids. Germline V gene lookup returns CDR1 SNHLY and CDR2 FYNNEI.

This clone was recorded once. The gene calls are TRBV2 and TRBJ2-7, with D unclear. Germline V gene lookup returns CDR1 SNHLY and CDR2 FYNNEI. CDR3 size: 14 residues. V was clipped by 4 bases and J by 2 bases, with 12 bases between them. The CDR3 nucleotides are TGTGCCAGCAGTGGTACTAACCTTCCCTACGAGCAGTACTTC. Translating it yields CASSGTNLPYEQYF.

The rearrangement joins TRBV7-9 to TRBJ1-3; TRBD1 matches 7 bases. The V and J ends lost 2 bases and 2 bases, in that order; junction bases with no gene match: 0. Germline-derived CDR1 and CDR2 are SEHNR and FQNEAQ (reference sequence). This CDR3 spans 14 amino acids. CDR3 bases: TGTGCCAGCAGCTTAACAGGGGCTGGAAACACCATATATTTT. Translated: CASSLTGAGNTIYF. Together with reference TRBV7-9 and TRBJ1-3, the CDR3 gives the full variable domain: DTGVSQNPRHKITKRGQNVTFRCDPISEHNRLYWYRQTLGQGPEFLTYFQNEAQLEKSRLLSDRFSAERPKGSFSTLEIQRTEQGDSAMYLCASSLTGAGNTIYFGEGSWLTVV.

The table lists this clone with a few counts. The rearrangement links TRBV7-2 to TRBJ2-3; maybe TRBD2 (6 bases). The length of the CDR3 is 14 residues. Germline loops: CDR1 SGHTA, CDR2 FQGNSA. V was trimmed by 4 bases and J by 1 base, leaving 9 bases between them. This chain's CDR3 is CASSSSGRTDTQYF. Here the CDR3 DNA reads TGTGCCAGCAGCTCCAGCGGGCGCACAGATACGCAGTATTTT. Drawing the rest from reference TRBV7-2 and TRBJ2-3, the complete variable domain is GAGVSQSPSNKVTEKGKDVELRCDPISGHTALYWYRQSLGQGLEFLIYFQGNSAPDKSGLPSDRFSAERTGGSVSTLTIQRTQQEDSAVYLCASSSSGRTDTQYFGPGTRLTVL.

The rearrangement links TRBV5-1 to TRBJ1-2; TRBD1 agrees at 9 bases. CDR1 and CDR2 (germline): SGHRS, YFSETQ. CDR3 length: 17 residues. V was clipped by 0 bases and J by 1 base; unmatched bases: 7. As DNA, the CDR3 is TGCGCCAGCAGCTTGGGGCCGGGGACAGGGCATAACTATGGCTACACCTTC. It codes for CASSLGPGTGHNYGYTF. The full variable domain, with the rest looked up from reference TRBV5-1 and TRBJ1-2, is KAGVTQTPRYLIKTRGQQVTLSCSPISGHRSVSWYQQTPGQGLQFLFEYFSETQRNKGNFPGRFSGRQFSNSRSEMNVSTLELGDSALYLCASSLGPGTGHNYGYTFGSGTRLTVV.

This clone showed up just once. The chain is built from TRBV5-6 and TRBJ2-7; possible D gene TRBD1, 6 bases. CDR3 length: 11 residues. Germline V gene sequence: CDR1 SGHDT, CDR2 YYEEEE. With 1 base removed from V and 9 bases from J, the gap between germline ends came to 8 bases. The CDR3 loop is CASSLRGRQYF. The DNA of the CDR3 is TGTGCCAGCAGCTTGAGGGGGAGGCAGTACTTC.

This sequence joins TRBV29-1 and TRBJ2-1; D remains unclear. Germline V gene sequence: CDR1 SQVTM, CDR2 ANQGSEA. Trimming took 3 bases from V and 6 from J, leaving 9 bases between them. CDR3 length: 12 amino acids. Here the CDR3 reads CSVEVQVNEQFF. The CDR3 DNA reads as TGCAGCGTTGAGGTACAAGTCAATGAGCAGTTCTTC.

This clone was seen just once. The rearrangement links TRBV7-8 to TRBJ2-7; 9 bases line up with TRBD1. The trim removed 1 base at V and 1 base at J, leaving 8 bases unmatched. The CDR3 spans 17 residues. The V gene's germline CDR1 is SGHVS and CDR2 FQNEAQ. The CDR3: CASSLGTGALVSYEQYF. CDR3 nucleotide sequence: TGTGCCAGCAGCTTAGGGACAGGGGCACTTGTTTCCTACGAGCAGTACTTC.

The rearrangement links TRBV30 to TRBJ2-5; D is undetermined. V lost 1 base, J lost 1 base, and 13 bases lay in between. CDR1 is GTSNPN, CDR2 SVGIG, per germline (reference sequence). This CDR3 spans 15 amino acids. In nucleotides, the CDR3 is TGTGCCTGGAGTGGTAGTCTTAGAACCCAAGAGACCCAGTACTTC. Amino acids: CAWSGSLRTQETQYF. Filled out from reference TRBV30 and TRBJ2-5, the complete variable domain reads SQTIHQWPATLVQPVGSPLSLECTVEGTSNPNLYWYRQAAGRGLQLLFYSVGIGQISSEVPQNLSASRPQDRQFILSSKKLLLSDSGFYLCAWSGSLRTQETQYFGPGTRLLVL.

The V call is TRBV2, the J call TRBJ2-7; no definite D call. Trimming took off 7 bases at V and 4 bases at J, with 11 bases between the two ends. There are 12 residues in the CDR3. Germline V CDR1 and CDR2: SNHLY, FYNNEI. The CDR3 loop is CASIGSEYEQYF. In DNA, the CDR3 is TGTGCCAGCATCGGTAGTGAGTACGAGCAGTACTTC.

Only a few counts were recorded for this clone. The chain's CDR3 is CAWSDRDRDTGELFF. The CDR3 DNA sequence: TGTGCCTGGAGTGATAGGGACAGGGACACCGGGGAGCTGTTTTTT. The chain joins TRBV30 to TRBJ2-2; 9 bases are a match to TRBD1. Germline CDR1 GTSNPN, CDR2 SVGIG (reference sequence). V trimming: 1 base; J trimming: 3 bases; junction bases outside the gene matches: 3. The length of the CDR3 is 15 residues.

V usage is TRBV2 and J usage is TRBJ1-5, with TRBD1 identical over 7 bases. The CDR3 is 18 amino acids. Germline V lookup: CDR1 SNHLY, CDR2 FYNNEI. V lost 6 bases to trimming and J lost 0 bases; unmatched junction nucleotides: 14. For the CDR3, the DNA is TGTGCCAGCAGCACCGGGACAGTCCTCAGTGATAGCAATCAGCCCCAGCATTTT. Its translation is CASSTGTVLSDSNQPQHF. The full variable domain, rest sourced from reference TRBV2 and TRBJ1-5, is EPEVTQTPSHQVTQMGQEVILRCVPISNHLYFYWYRQILGQKVEFLVSFYNNEISEKSEIFDDQFSVERPDGSNFTLKIRSTKLEDSAMYFCASSTGTVLSDSNQPQHFGDGTRLSIL.

The J gene is TRBJ1-1, the V gene TRBV7-9; 7 positions match TRBD1. Trimming removed 5 bases from V and 3 bases from J; junction bases left unmatched: 9. CDR1 and CDR2 from the germline V gene are SEHNR and FQNEAQ (reference sequence). The CDR3 loop spans 15 amino acids. This CDR3 is CASSKTTGWDTEAFF. CDR3 DNA: TGTGCCAGCAGCAAGACGACAGGGTGGGACACTGAAGCTTTCTTT.

This clone has more than one count but fewer than ten. V usage is TRBV11-2 and J usage is TRBJ1-5; D call uncertain. Germline loops: CDR1 SGHAT, CDR2 FQNNGV. The CDR3 length is 14 residues. V lost 3 bases and J 2 bases, leaving 8 bases between the germline ends. For the CDR3, the DNA is TGTGCCAGCAGCTTGCACATTGGCAATCAGCCCCAGCATTTT. Its protein product is CASSLHIGNQPQHF. Complete variable domain (other parts from reference TRBV11-2 and TRBJ1-5): EAGVAQSPRYKIIEKRQSVAFWCNPISGHATLYWYQQILGQGPKLLIQFQNNGVVDDSQLPKDRFSAERLKGVDSTLKIQPAKLEDSAVYLCASSLHIGNQPQHFGDGTRLSIL.

The CDR3 sequence: CASSWDSTYEQYF. CDR3 in DNA: TGTGCCAGCAGTTGGGACAGCACGTACGAGCAGTACTTC. The chain recombines TRBV27 with TRBJ2-7, with 7 nucleotides matching TRBD1. CDR3 length equals 13 residues. J gave up 4 bases and V 4 bases, and 4 bases lay outside the gene matches. The germline V gene encodes CDR1 MNHEY and CDR2 SMNVEV (reference sequence).